This T cell receptor beta chain was found in a study of monozygotic twins with inflammatory bowel disease. Findings of the study overall: Reduced clonotype sharing with other individuals was observed in IBD patients relative to healthy twins, especially with disease activity. Repertoires of patients may have been made more variable by differing immunosuppressive treatments.

In regard to this clonotype: Its antigen is not identified.

This CDR3 region has 14 residues. Germline CDR1 reads DFQATT; CDR2 reads SNEGSKA (reference sequence). Eight separate reactions for every sample produced the cDNA. One entry per CDR3 protein, without DNA, is what TCRdb gives after re-calling the 5' RACE reads. The table lists 88,000 or so distinct CDR3 sequences. Collection yielded roughly 2.3 ml of blood per donor. Sequenced: blood. This clonotype was obtained from a human donor with ulcerative colitis or Crohn's disease, or a healthy co-twin of an affected twin (not recorded which). The chain carries TRBV20-1 and TRBJ1-5; with no DNA, the TCRdb D assignment of TRBD1 cannot be verified. This chain's CDR3 is CSASPFQSDQPQHF.